This TCR beta chain emerged from a study of beta chain features in type 1 diabetes. This clone was detected a few times. The CDR3 contains 12 residues. Trimming took off 5 bases at V and 5 bases at J, with 10 bases between the two ends. Germline-derived CDR1 and CDR2 are MDHEN and SYDVKM. Investigators reverse transcribed all isolated RNA, so they sequenced expressed TCRB transcripts. Sequenced by immunoSEQ multiplex PCR; TCRdb stores in-frame clones only, minus some. The sample has approximately 120,000 clones, roughly 43% seen once. This clonotype was obtained from a woman under 30 in good health. Material for sequencing was stem cell memory CD4+ T cells from blood. This rearrangement joins TRBV28 to TRBJ2-7; no clear D gene. CDR3 nucleotides: TGTGCCAGCAGTCCCGACTTCAACGAGCAGTACTTC. It translates to CASSPDFNEQYF.